A selection of T cell receptor beta chains follows, all from one sample in a study of T cells after yellow fever vaccination. TCRdb processed the 5' RACE reads anew with MiXCR; each CDR3 protein has one entry. The sample comprises 300,000 to 400,000 distinct CDR3 sequences, 8.7% of which are singletons, and roughly 17% rests with the top ten. Sample: PBMCs, taken on the day of the first yellow fever vaccination. These TCRs come from a man aged 18 to 30 who received the YFV17D yellow fever vaccine. CDR3s leave out the opening cysteine and the closing phenylalanine or tryptophan.

TRBJ2-4,TRBV11-3,ASSLDGNSAKNIQY
TRBJ1-5,TRBV7-9,ASSPNRDNQPQH
TRBJ1-1,TRBV4-1,ASSPREELF
TRBJ2-2,TRBV20-1,SASPTGGLDTGELF
TRBJ1-6,TRBV20-1,SAGHSSYNSPLH
TRBJ1-5,TRBV6-1,ASNNENQPQH
TRBJ2-2,TRBV30,ALQAGGTGELF
TRBJ2-5,TRBV5-1,ASSPWTSGQETQY
TRBJ1-6,TRBV5-4,ASSLSATYNSPLH
TRBJ1-1,TRBV5-1,ASSFRQGNTEAF
TRBJ2-3,TRBV27,ASKTGWRGGPDTQY
TRBJ2-3,TRBV6-5,ASSYSNTHGGTDTQY
TRBJ2-1,TRBV7-9,ASSSGLAGSSYNEQF
TRBJ2-1,TRBV3-1,ASSQDPTEGRVVF
TRBJ2-4,TRBV20-1,SARPLGLAGMDIQY
TRBJ2-3,TRBV4-2,ASSQVGTVWDTQY
TRBJ2-5,TRBV2,ASSEIPGGAGETQY
TRBJ2-1,TRBV5-1,ASSRLGGQGPSSSYNEQF
TRBJ2-7,TRBV12-3/TRBV12-4,ASGPSVSSYEQY
TRBJ2-1,TRBV9,ASRRGAGYNEQF
TRBJ1-1,TRBV20-1,SARKWDGANTEAF
TRBJ2-3,TRBV9,ASSVNEADTQY
TRBJ2-1,TRBV4-2,ASSQEWLAGNNEQF
TRBJ2-2,TRBV3-1,ASSPRLAANTGELF
TRBJ2-7,TRBV7-2,ASSLTRTFSYEQY